This T cell receptor beta chain originates from a study of T-cell reconstitution after alpha-beta-depleted transplantation in children. This clonotype has a count of ten or more. Trimming at V came to 1 base and at J to 10 bases, leaving 12 bases not matched to a gene. This CDR3 is 17 amino acids long. Germline V gives CDR1 SGHVS, CDR2 FQNEAQ. Unique molecular identifiers were used to barcode this TCRbeta library. One entry per CDR3 protein, called by TCRdb with MiXCR from the PCR reads. Counted here are some 200,000 distinct CDR3 sequences, about 14% occurring once; the ten biggest clones make up around 14%.

The clonotype was recovered from a human donor who donated a stem cell graft to a child with acute lymphoblastic leukemia. The sequencing here drew on PBMCs from the stem cell graft donor, taken from the stem cell graft. The gene calls are TRBV7-8 and TRBJ2-1, with 11 bases aligning to TRBD2. CDR3 protein: CASSLGITSGGLGEQFF. CDR3 nucleotide sequence: TGTGCCAGCAGCTTAGGAATCACTAGCGGGGGTCTAGGGGAGCAGTTCTTC.